The present entry profiles one TCR beta chain with its context. Its antigen is not known. The junction differs from germline at one of its ends, possibly a read error. CDR1 is MNHNY, CDR2 SVGAGI, per germline (reference sequence). The CDR3 length is 12 residues. Treatment noted: about 20 received Ad26.COV2.S at low or high dose, single or two shots; 5 received placebo; per-sample allocation not given. Collection of samples fell on day 63 after the first vaccine or placebo injection. The individual, an adult aged 18-55 years, was a donor in Boston. Assay used: immunoSEQ multiplex PCR; TCRdb lists only in-frame clones, some missing. The table lists about 680,000 clones, about 90% of them singletons. The sample comes from a study of Ad26.COV2.S vaccination and SARS-CoV-2 variants. About the study: COV1001, an Ad26.COV2.S trial, supplied this vaccine-arm donor. Donor got 5x10^10 or 1x10^11 viral particles of Ad26.COV2.S. Findings and caveats of the study: Substantial breadth was reported for post-vaccination spike-specific CD8+ and CD4+ T cells.

This clonotype originated in a person aged 18-60 years who received the Ad26.COV2.S COVID-19 vaccine or a placebo. The input for sequencing was peripheral blood, taken in a trial of Ad26.COV2.S vaccine versus placebo. This rearrangement joins TRBV6-6 to TRBJ2-7; 9 nucleotides match TRBD2. CDR3 bases: TGTGCCAGCAGTTTCGTCGCGGGAGGGCGGGACTTC. Amino acids: CASSFVAGGRDF.